The 27 T cell receptor beta chains below were found in one sample sequenced in a study of PD-L1 blockade in urothelial cancer. Repertoires were generated with immunoSEQ multiplex PCR, while TCRdb's copy carries only in-frame clones and drops some. Among over 50,000 clones listed, around 83% were seen once. The sample consisted of PBMCs, taken around atezolizumab (anti-PD-L1) treatment. The receptors originated from a man aged 50-60 years with urothelial cancer.

The chain recombines TRBV14 with TRBJ2-7, with TRBD1 matching over 8 bases. The CDR3 covers 15 residues. In germline, CDR1 is SGHDN, CDR2 FVKESK. Unmatched junction bases numbered 8, after V lost 3 bases and J lost 4 bases. The CDR3 spells CASSQSTGEPYEQYF. DNA for the CDR3: TGTGCCAGCAGCCAGTCGACAGGGGAGCCGTACGAGCAGTACTTC.

The chain has TRBV9 and TRBJ2-5; 11 nucleotides agree with TRBD2. The J segment lost 4 bases and the V segment lost 3 bases, leaving 8 bases of the junction unmatched. Germline-derived CDR1 and CDR2 are SGDLS and YYNGEE. The CDR3 runs to 16 residues. CDR3 bases: TGTGCCAGCAGCGGAGTAGCGGGAGGGCCGGGAGAGACCCAGTACTTC. Translating gives CASSGVAGGPGETQYF.

The rearrangement joins TRBV6-6 to TRBJ2-7, with D possibly TRBD2 on 6 matching bases. This CDR3 spans 16 amino acids. Trimming took off 0 bases at V and 2 bases at J, with 14 bases between the two ends. Germline loops: CDR1 MNHNY, CDR2 SVGAGI (reference sequence). The CDR3 nucleotides read TGTGCCAGCAGTTACTCTTATGGAGGGATGGCCTACGAGCAGTACTTC. This translates into CASSYSYGGMAYEQYF.

The rearrangement joins TRBV11-1 to TRBJ2-3; TRBD2 is a possible D gene (5 bases). There are 15 residues in the CDR3. V shed 2 bases and J shed 6 bases, with 15 bases lying between them. Germline loops: CDR1 SGHAT, CDR2 FQDESV (reference sequence). CDR3 nucleotide sequence: TGTGCCAGCAGCTTATGGGTTCGGGGATCGGATACGCAGTATTTT. Protein product: CASSLWVRGSDTQYF.

V and J are TRBV28 and TRBJ1-6, with TRBD1 matching 8 bases. The trim removed 5 bases at V and 4 bases at J, leaving 10 bases unmatched. This CDR3 is built from 17 residues. The germline CDR1 and CDR2 sequences are MDHEN and SYDVKM. Here the CDR3 reads CASSPVSGGRYNSPLHF. The CDR3 DNA reads TGTGCCAGCAGTCCTGTTTCAGGGGGCCGTTATAATTCACCCCTCCACTTT.

The V and J genes are TRBV6-1 and TRBJ1-1; 9 bases match TRBD1. The germline CDR1 and CDR2 sequences are MNHNS and SASEGT. V lost 5 bases to trimming and J lost 6 bases; unmatched junction nucleotides: 10. The CDR3 has 15 amino acids. CDR3 DNA sequence: TGTGCCAGCAGTAAAACCGGGACAGGGAGCCCTGAAGCTTTCTTT. Translating it yields CASSKTGTGSPEAFF.

This chain uses TRBV5-4 with TRBJ2-5; D is possibly TRBD2 (6 bases). In germline, CDR1 is SGHNT, CDR2 YYREEE (reference sequence). The CDR3 totals 15 residues. V gave up 2 bases and J gave up 2 bases, with 13 bases separating them. The CDR3 is CASSFGGSGQETQYF. The CDR3 DNA reads as TGTGCCAGCAGCTTTGGGGGGTCGGGGCAAGAGACCCAGTACTTC.

J is TRBJ1-5 and V is TRBV2; 7 bases are a match to TRBD1. The CDR3 length is 15 residues. In germline, CDR1 is SNHLY, CDR2 FYNNEI. V dropped 6 bases and J dropped 5; count of bases not matched to a gene: 10. CDR3 sequence (DNA): TGTGCCAGCAGGGGAGACAGGGCCGGGGATCAGCCCCAGCATTTT. Amino acids: CASRGDRAGDQPQHF.

J is TRBJ1-3 and V is TRBV6-5; D is unclear. The germline V gene encodes CDR1 MNHEY and CDR2 SVGAGI. The CDR3 has 14 amino acids. Between the trimmed V and J ends, which lost 6 bases and 0 bases, there was a span of 9 bases. The CDR3 sequence: CASRGPSSGNTIYF. CDR3 DNA: TGTGCCAGCAGGGGCCCCAGCTCTGGAAACACCATATATTTT.

The chain couples TRBV19 to TRBJ2-2; 10 bases agree with TRBD1. CDR1 and CDR2 (germline): LNHDA, SQIVND (reference sequence). The CDR3 runs to 18 residues. The junction had 15 bases not matched to a gene; V was cut back by 5 bases and J by 6 bases. The CDR3 nucleotides are TGTGCCAGTAGTCCACGCCCACCGGGACAGGGGTTTCCCGGGGAGCTGTTTTTT. Translating it yields CASSPRPPGQGFPGELFF.

The V and J genes are TRBV28 and TRBJ1-5; D is possibly TRBD1 (6 bases). Between the trimmed V and J ends, which lost 2 bases and 3 bases, there was a span of 17 bases. Germline values: CDR1 MDHEN, CDR2 SYDVKM. The CDR3 totals 17 residues. Here the CDR3 DNA reads TGTGCCAGCAGTTTAACACGATACCGGGACACCAATCAGCCCCAGCATTTT. The encoded protein is CASSLTRYRDTNQPQHF.

This clone was observed a few times. V and J are TRBV10-3 and TRBJ1-1; perhaps TRBD1 as D (5 bases). Trimming stripped 2 bases from V and 1 base from J, with 8 bases between. The CDR3 has 14 residues. Germline CDR1 is ENHRY and CDR2 is SYGVKD. The CDR3 loop is CAISEPGGNTEAFF. The CDR3 bases are TGTGCCATCAGTGAGCCGGGGGGGAACACTGAAGCTTTCTTT.

This clone was detected only a few times. The V call is TRBV5-4, the J call TRBJ2-3, with TRBD2 matching over 14 bases. In germline, CDR1 is SGHNT, CDR2 YYREEE (reference sequence). V lost 4 bases to trimming and J lost 4 bases; unmatched junction nucleotides: 5. The CDR3 loop spans 16 amino acids. The CDR3 region has the DNA TGTGCCAGCAGCACAAGACTAGCGGGAGGGGCAGATACGCAGTATTTT. This gives the protein CASSTRLAGGADTQYF. Based on the CDR3 plus reference TRBV5-4 and TRBJ2-3, the full variable domain is ETGVTQSPTHLIKTRGQQVTLRCSSQSGHNTVSWYQQALGQGPQFIFQYYREEENGRGNFPPRFSGLQFPNYSSELNVNALELDDSALYLCASSTRLAGGADTQYFGPGTRLTVL.

This clone was observed once. J is TRBJ2-6 and V is TRBV9; 8 nucleotides align to TRBD1. Germline values: CDR1 SGDLS, CDR2 YYNGEE. Trimming took 2 bases from V and 4 from J; bases not matched to a gene: 5. The CDR3 runs to 16 residues. DNA for the CDR3: TGTGCCAGCAGCGTGGCAGGGGGCACAGGGGCCAACGTCCTGACTTTC. It yields the protein CASSVAGGTGANVLTF.

This chain joins TRBV5-6 and TRBJ1-1; the D is unclear. The CDR3 covers 13 residues. V was clipped by 1 base and J by 4 bases, with 8 bases between them. The germline CDR1 and CDR2 sequences are SGHDT and YYEEEE. This CDR3 reads CASSLYSSTEAFF. CDR3 in DNA: TGTGCCAGCAGCTTGTACAGTAGCACTGAAGCTTTCTTT.

The gene calls are TRBV28 and TRBJ2-7, with 7 bases identical to TRBD1. Trimming took 8 bases from V and 5 from J; bases not matched to a gene: 6. The CDR3 covers 12 residues. Germline CDR1 reads MDHEN; CDR2 reads SYDVKM. CDR3 in DNA: TGTGCCAGCCTTGGGACAGCAAACGAGCAGTACTTC. Translated, it gives CASLGTANEQYF.

In its sample, this clone was seen once. The V gene is TRBV6-1, the J gene TRBJ2-3; 7 nucleotides align to TRBD2. The junction had 6 bases not matched to a gene; V was cut back by 3 bases and J by 3 bases. Per germline, CDR1 MNHNS and CDR2 SASEGT. The CDR3 sequence is 15 residues long. CDR3 in amino acids: CASSEGREFTDTQYF. The CDR3 bases are TGTGCCAGCAGTGAGGGGCGGGAGTTTACAGATACGCAGTATTTT.

CDR3 residues: CATSRGDQETQYF. CDR3 sequence (DNA): TGCGCCACCTCTCGGGGAGATCAAGAGACCCAGTACTTC. V usage is TRBV5-1 and J usage is TRBJ2-5, with a possible D match to TRBD2 (5 bases). The germline V gene encodes CDR1 SGHRS and CDR2 YFSETQ. The V gene lost 9 bases and the J gene lost 2 bases, with 14 bases spanning the gap. The CDR3 spans 13 residues.

The chain has TRBV6-1 and TRBJ2-5; possible D gene TRBD1, 5 bases. The V and J ends lost 7 bases and 2 bases respectively, with 11 bases between them. CDR3 length: 13 residues. Germline values: CDR1 MNHNS, CDR2 SASEGT. The CDR3 region has the DNA TGTGCCAGCACAGGGCAGCTACAAGAGACCCAGTACTTC. It is translated as CASTGQLQETQYF.

Remarks on this clone: This CDR3 is also generated by other DNA sequences in the sample. CDR3 nucleotide sequence: TGTGCCAGCAGCCTGCCCCCGGGAGCGACCTACGAGCAGTACTTC. It specifies CASSLPPGATYEQYF. The chain combines TRBV11-2 with TRBJ2-7, with TRBD2 as a possible D gene (6 bases). CDR3 size: 15 residues. The V gene's germline CDR1 is SGHAT and CDR2 FQNNGV. V shed 5 bases and J shed 2 bases, with 16 bases lying between them.

This chain uses TRBV5-1 with TRBJ2-1; a weak D match, TRBD2 (5 bases). The V gene's germline CDR1 is SGHRS and CDR2 YFSETQ. V lost 3 bases and J lost 10, with 20 bases in between. This CDR3 spans 15 amino acids. The CDR3 region has the DNA TGCGCCAGCAGCTCTGGACCCGGGGTCTCGCGGGAGCAGTTCTTC. Amino acids: CASSSGPGVSREQFF.

The chain recombines TRBV10-1 with TRBJ2-7, with D unresolved. Germline V gene data show CDR1 as WNHNN and CDR2 as SYGVQD (reference sequence). This CDR3 spans 14 amino acids. Trimming took 0 bases from V and 2 from J, leaving 8 bases between them. CDR3 DNA sequence: TGCGCCAGCAGTGAGTCTAGACACCCCTACGAGCAGTACTTC. Residues: CASSESRHPYEQYF.

The chain recombines TRBV5-8 with TRBJ1-4; TRBD1 matches 7 bases. The V gene end was trimmed by 2 bases and the J gene end by 10 bases; junction bases not matched to a gene: 8. Germline V gene sequence: CDR1 SGHTS, CDR2 YDEGEE. This CDR3 comprises 14 residues. The CDR3 DNA reads TGTGCCAGCAGCTTAGGAGGACAGGCGGCAAAACTGTTTTTT. Translating gives CASSLGGQAAKLFF.

The CDR3 nucleotides are TGTGCCAGCAGCGTAGAAGCGAGAGCAGCTAACTATGGCTACACCTTC. This translates into CASSVEARAANYGYTF. The rearrangement joins TRBV9 to TRBJ1-2; D unclear. Germline V CDR1 and CDR2: SGDLS, YYNGEE. V was pared by 0 bases and J by 0 bases, with 12 bases between. The CDR3 consists of 16 residues.

CDR3 in amino acids: CATSRDRGREQYF. The CDR3 DNA is TGTGCCACCAGCAGAGATCGAGGAAGAGAGCAGTACTTC. The J gene is TRBJ2-5, the V gene TRBV15; no definite D call. Germline V CDR1 and CDR2: LNHNV, YYDKDF (reference sequence). V was shortened by 0 bases and J by 11 bases, with 13 bases between the two germline ends. The CDR3 sequence is 13 residues long. The full variable domain, in which reference TRBV15 and TRBJ2-5 provide the parts outside the CDR3, is DAMVIQNPRYQVTQFGKPVTLSCSQTLNHNVMYWYQQKSSQAPKLLFHYYDKDFNNEADTPDNFQSRRPNTSFCFLDIRSPGLGDTAMYLCATSRDRGREQYFGPGTRLLVL.

The rearrangement links TRBV5-1 to TRBJ2-5; D is perhaps TRBD2 (6 bases). Germline-derived CDR1 and CDR2 are SGHRS and YFSETQ. There are 16 residues in the CDR3. The V end lost 4 bases, the J end lost 2 bases, and 18 bases lay between the germline ends. CDR3 sequence reads: CASSPGGGAGQETQYF. Here the CDR3 DNA reads TGCGCCAGCAGCCCCGGAGGAGGAGCGGGTCAAGAGACCCAGTACTTC. The whole variable domain, filled in from reference TRBV5-1 and TRBJ2-5, reads KAGVTQTPRYLIKTRGQQVTLSCSPISGHRSVSWYQQTPGQGLQFLFEYFSETQRNKGNFPGRFSGRQFSNSRSEMNVSTLELGDSALYLCASSPGGGAGQETQYFGPGTRLLVL.

The rearrangement links TRBV7-6 to TRBJ1-3; D might be TRBD1 (6 bases). Germline loops: CDR1 SGHVS, CDR2 FNYEAQ. The CDR3 has 15 residues. The V gene lost 10 bases and the J gene lost 0 bases, with 16 bases spanning the gap. CDR3 bases: TGTGCCACCAAAGGGGGGGACCACTCTGGAAACACCATATATTTT. Protein sequence: CATKGGDHSGNTIYF.